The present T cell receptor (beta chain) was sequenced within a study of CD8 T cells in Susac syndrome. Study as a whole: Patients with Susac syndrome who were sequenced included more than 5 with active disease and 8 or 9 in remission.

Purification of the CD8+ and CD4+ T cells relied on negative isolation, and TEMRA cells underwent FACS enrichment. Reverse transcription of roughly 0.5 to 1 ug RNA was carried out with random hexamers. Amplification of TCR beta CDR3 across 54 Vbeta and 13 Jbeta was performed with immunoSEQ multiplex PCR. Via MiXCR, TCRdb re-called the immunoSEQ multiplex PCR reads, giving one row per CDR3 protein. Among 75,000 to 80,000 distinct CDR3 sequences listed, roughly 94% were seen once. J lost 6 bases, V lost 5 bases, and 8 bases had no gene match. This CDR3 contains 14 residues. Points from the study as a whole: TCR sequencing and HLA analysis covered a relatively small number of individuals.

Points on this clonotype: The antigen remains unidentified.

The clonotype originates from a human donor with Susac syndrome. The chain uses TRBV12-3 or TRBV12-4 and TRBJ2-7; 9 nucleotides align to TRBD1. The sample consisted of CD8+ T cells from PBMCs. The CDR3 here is CASSPDRGGTEQYF. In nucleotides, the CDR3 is TGTGCCAGCAGTCCCGACAGGGGGGGGACCGAGCAGTACTTC.